These 3 T cell receptor beta chains originate from one sample sequenced in a study of blood T cells in healthy people across ages. Primers used in a second PCR of about 7 to 12 cycles were a sample-barcoded 5' primer and a J-beta primer mix. TCRdb re-called the 5' RACE reads with MiXCR, one entry per CDR3 protein. The sample lists 1.5 million to 1.9 million distinct CDR3 sequences, approximately 42% occurring once. The sample was blood. These receptors originate from a woman aged 18 to 35 in good health.

This clonotype was seen more than once but under ten times. The chain links TRBV2 to TRBJ2-1, with 10 bases matching TRBD2. Trimming at V came to 7 bases and at J to 7 bases, leaving 7 bases not matched to a gene. Germline CDR1 SNHLY, CDR2 FYNNEI. CDR3 length: 14 amino acids. CDR3 region: CASTWLAGDNEQFF. The CDR3, as DNA: TGTGCCAGCACTTGGCTAGCGGGAGATAATGAGCAGTTCTTC.

This clonotype was recorded a few times. The chain has TRBV7-9 and TRBJ2-3, with D unclear. The CDR3 consists of 15 residues. Deletions cut 4 bases from V and 0 bases from J, with 11 bases between. CDR1 is SEHNR and CDR2 is FQNEAQ in the germline V gene (reference sequence). CDR3 in DNA: TGTGCCAGCAGCTCTCCAGTTGCTAGCACAGATACGCAGTATTTT. Amino acids: CASSSPVASTDTQYF.

The rearrangement joins TRBV12-3 or TRBV12-4 to TRBJ1-2; D not resolved. The CDR3 length is 14 residues. The V end was cut by 6 bases, the J end by 3 bases, with 14 bases between. The CDR3 sequence: CASRFGRKDYGYTF. DNA for the CDR3: TGTGCCAGCAGATTTGGCAGGAAAGACTATGGCTACACCTTC.